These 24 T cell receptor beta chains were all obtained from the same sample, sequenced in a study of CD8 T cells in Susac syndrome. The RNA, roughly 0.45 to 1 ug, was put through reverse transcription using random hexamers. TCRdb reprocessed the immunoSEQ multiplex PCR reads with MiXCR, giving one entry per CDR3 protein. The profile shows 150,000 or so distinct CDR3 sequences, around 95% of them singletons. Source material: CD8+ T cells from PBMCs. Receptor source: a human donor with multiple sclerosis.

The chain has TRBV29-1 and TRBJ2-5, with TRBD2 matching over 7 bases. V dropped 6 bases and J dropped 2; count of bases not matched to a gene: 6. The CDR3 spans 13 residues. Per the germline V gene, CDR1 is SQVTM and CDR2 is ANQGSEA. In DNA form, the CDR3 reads TGCAGCGTAGACGGGGGGACGCAAGAGACCCAGTACTTC. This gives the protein CSVDGGTQETQYF.

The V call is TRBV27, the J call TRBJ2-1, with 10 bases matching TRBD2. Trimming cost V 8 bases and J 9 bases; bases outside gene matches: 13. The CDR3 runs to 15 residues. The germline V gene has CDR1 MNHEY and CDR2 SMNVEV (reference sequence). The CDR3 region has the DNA TGTGCCAGCTCAGCGGACAGCGGGGGGGCAAGTGAGCAGTTCTTC. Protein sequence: CASSADSGGASEQFF.

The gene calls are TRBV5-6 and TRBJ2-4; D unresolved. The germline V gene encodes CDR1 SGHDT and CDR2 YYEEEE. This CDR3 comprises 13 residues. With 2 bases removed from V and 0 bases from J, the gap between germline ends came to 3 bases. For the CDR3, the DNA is TGTGCCAGCAGCTTCCGAGCCAAAAACATTCAGTACTTC. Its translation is CASSFRAKNIQYF. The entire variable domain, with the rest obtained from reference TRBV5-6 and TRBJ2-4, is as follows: DAGVTQSPTHLIKTRGQQVTLRCSPKSGHDTVSWYQQALGQGPQFIFQYYEEEERQRGNFPDRFSGHQFPNYSSELNVNALLLGDSALYLCASSFRAKNIQYFGAGTRLSVL.

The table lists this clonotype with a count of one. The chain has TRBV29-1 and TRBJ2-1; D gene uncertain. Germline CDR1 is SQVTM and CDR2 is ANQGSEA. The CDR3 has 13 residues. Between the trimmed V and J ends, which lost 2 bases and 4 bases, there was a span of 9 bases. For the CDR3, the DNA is TGCAGCGTTGAACTTCCGCCGTACAATGAGCAGTTCTTC. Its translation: CSVELPPYNEQFF.

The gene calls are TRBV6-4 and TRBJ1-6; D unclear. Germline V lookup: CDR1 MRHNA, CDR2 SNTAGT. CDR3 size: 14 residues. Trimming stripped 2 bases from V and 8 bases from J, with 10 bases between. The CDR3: CASSDAGADSPLHF. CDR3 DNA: TGTGCCAGCAGTGACGCCGGAGCGGATTCACCCCTCCACTTT.

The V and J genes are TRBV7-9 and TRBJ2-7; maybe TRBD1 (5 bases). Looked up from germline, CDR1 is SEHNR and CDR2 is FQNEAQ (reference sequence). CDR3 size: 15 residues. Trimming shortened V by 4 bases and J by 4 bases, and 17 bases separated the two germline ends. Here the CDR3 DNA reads TGTGCCAGCAGCTCCTCATTGCAGGGTGAATACGAGCAGTACTTC. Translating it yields CASSSSLQGEYEQYF.

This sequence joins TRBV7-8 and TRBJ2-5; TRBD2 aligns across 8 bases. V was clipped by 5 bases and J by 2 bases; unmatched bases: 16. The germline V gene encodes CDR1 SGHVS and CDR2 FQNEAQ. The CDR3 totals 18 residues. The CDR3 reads CASSIRGASSGGQETQYF. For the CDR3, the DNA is TGTGCCAGCAGCATTAGGGGGGCCTCCAGCGGGGGACAAGAGACCCAGTACTTC.

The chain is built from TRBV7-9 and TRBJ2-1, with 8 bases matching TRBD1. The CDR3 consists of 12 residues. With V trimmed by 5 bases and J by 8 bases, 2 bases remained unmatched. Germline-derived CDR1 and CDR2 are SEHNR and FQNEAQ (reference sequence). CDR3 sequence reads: CASSQTGDEQFF. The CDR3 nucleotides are TGTGCCAGCAGCCAGACAGGGGATGAGCAGTTCTTC. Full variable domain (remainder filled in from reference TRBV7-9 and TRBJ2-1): DTGVSQNPRHKITKRGQNVTFRCDPISEHNRLYWYRQTLGQGPEFLTYFQNEAQLEKSRLLSDRFSAERPKGSFSTLEIQRTEQGDSAMYLCASSQTGDEQFFGPGTRLTVL.

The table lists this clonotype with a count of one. The DNA of the CDR3 is TGTGCCAGCAGCTTACAGGGGTCCTACGAGCAGTACTTC. Translation gives CASSLQGSYEQYF. The chain couples TRBV13 to TRBJ2-7; D perhaps matches TRBD1 (6 bases). CDR1 is PRHDT, CDR2 FYEKMQ, per germline (reference sequence). This CDR3 contains 13 residues. Trimming pared 2 bases from V and 1 base from J, leaving 6 bases between.

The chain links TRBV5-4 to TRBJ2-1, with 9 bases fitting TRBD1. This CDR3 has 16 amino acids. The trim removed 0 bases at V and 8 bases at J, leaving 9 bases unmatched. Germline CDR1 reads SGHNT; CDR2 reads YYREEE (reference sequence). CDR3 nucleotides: TGTGCCAGCAGCTTGGGGGACAGGGAAGTTATCGATGAGCAGTTCTTC. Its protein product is CASSLGDREVIDEQFF.

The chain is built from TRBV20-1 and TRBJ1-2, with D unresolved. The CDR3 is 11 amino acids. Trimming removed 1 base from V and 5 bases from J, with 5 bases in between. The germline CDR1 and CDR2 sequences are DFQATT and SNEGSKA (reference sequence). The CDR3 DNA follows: TGCAGTGCTAGAGTCCAGTATGGCTACACCTTC. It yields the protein CSARVQYGYTF.

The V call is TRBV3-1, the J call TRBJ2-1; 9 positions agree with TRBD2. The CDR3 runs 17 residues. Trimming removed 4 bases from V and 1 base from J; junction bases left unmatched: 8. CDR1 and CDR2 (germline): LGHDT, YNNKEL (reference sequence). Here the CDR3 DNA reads TGTGCCAGCAGCCCGGGGTTAGCGGGGGTTTCCTACAATGAGCAGTTCTTC. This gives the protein CASSPGLAGVSYNEQFF.

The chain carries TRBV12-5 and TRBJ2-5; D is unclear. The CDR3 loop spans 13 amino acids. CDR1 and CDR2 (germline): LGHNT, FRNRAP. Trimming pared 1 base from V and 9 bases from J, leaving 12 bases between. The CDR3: CASGLESGRAQYF. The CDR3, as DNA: TGTGCTAGTGGTTTGGAGTCCGGAAGGGCCCAGTACTTC. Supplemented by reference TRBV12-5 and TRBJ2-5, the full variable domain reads DARVTQTPRHKVTEMGQEVTMRCQPILGHNTVFWYRQTMMQGLELLAYFRNRAPLDDSGMPKDRFSAEMPDATLATLKIQPSEPRDSAVYFCASGLESGRAQYFGPGTRLLVL.

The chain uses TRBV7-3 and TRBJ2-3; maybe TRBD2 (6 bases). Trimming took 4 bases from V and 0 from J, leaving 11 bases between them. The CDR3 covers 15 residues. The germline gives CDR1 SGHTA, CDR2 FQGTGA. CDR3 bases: TGTGCCAGCAGCTCGGGAGCGGCGAGCACAGATACGCAGTATTTT. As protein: CASSSGAASTDTQYF. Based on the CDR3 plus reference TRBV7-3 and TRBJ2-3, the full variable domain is GAGVSQTPSNKVTEKGKYVELRCDPISGHTALYWYRQSLGQGPEFLIYFQGTGAADDSGLPNDRFFAVRPEGSVSTLKIQRTERGDSAVYLCASSSGAASTDTQYFGPGTRLTVL.

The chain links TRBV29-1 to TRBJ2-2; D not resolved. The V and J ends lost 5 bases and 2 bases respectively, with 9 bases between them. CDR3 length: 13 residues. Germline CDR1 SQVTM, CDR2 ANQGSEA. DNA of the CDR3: TGCAGCGTTATAACAGTTAACACCGGGGAGCTGTTTTTT. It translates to CSVITVNTGELFF.

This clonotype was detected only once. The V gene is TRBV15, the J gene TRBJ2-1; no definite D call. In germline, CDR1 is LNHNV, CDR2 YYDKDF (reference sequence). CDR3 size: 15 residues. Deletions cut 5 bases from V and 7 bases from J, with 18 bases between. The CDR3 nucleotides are TGTGCCACCAGCGGGTCGATGACACATGGAAATGAGCAGTTCTTC. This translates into CATSGSMTHGNEQFF.

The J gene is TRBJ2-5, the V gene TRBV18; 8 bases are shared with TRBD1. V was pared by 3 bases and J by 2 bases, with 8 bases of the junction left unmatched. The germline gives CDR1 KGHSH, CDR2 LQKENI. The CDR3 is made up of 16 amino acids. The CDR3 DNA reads TGTGCCAGCTCACCTTCTGACAGGGGAACTCAAGAGACCCAGTACTTC. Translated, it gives CASSPSDRGTQETQYF.

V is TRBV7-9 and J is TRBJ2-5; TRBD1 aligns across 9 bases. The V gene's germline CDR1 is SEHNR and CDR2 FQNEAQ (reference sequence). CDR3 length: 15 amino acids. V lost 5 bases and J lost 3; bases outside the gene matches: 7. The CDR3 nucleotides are TGTGCCAGCAGCATATCGACAGGGGGGGAAGAGACCCAGTACTTC. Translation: CASSISTGGEETQYF.

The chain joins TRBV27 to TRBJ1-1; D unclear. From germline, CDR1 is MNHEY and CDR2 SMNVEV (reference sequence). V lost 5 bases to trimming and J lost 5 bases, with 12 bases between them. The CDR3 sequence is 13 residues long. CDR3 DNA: TGTGCCAGCAGTATAGGGCCCGGGACTGAAGCTTTCTTT. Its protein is CASSIGPGTEAFF.

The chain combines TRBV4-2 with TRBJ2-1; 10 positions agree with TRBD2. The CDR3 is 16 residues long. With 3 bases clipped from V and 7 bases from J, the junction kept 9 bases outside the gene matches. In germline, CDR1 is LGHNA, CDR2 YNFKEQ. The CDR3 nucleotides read TGTGCCAGCAGCCAGGATCCCGGGACTAGCGAGAATGAGCAGTTCTTC. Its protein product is CASSQDPGTSENEQFF.

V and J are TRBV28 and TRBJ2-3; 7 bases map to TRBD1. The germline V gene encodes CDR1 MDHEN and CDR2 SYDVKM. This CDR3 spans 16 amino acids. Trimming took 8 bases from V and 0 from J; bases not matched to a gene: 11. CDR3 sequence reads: CASGWGQLPSTDTQYF. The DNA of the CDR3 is TGTGCCAGCGGTTGGGGACAGCTTCCTAGCACAGATACGCAGTATTTT.

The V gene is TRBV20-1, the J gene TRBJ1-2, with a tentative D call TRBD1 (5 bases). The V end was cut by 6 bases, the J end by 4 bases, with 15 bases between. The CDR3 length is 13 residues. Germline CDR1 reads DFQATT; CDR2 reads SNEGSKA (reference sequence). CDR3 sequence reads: CSAADSGFYGYTF. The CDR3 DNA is TGCAGTGCAGCCGACAGTGGGTTCTATGGCTACACCTTC.

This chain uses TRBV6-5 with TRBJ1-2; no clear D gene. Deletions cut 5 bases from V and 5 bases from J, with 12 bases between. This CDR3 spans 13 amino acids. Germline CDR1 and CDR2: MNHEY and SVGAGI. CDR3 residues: CASSPIWPYGYTF. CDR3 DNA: TGTGCCAGCAGTCCCATTTGGCCTTATGGCTACACCTTC.

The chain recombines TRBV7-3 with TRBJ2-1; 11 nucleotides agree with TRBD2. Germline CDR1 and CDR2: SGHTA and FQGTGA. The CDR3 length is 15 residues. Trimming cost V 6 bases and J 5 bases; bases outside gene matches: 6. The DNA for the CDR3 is TGTGCCAGCAGTTCTAGCGGGGGGCATCACAATGAGCAGTTCTTC. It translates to CASSSSGGHHNEQFF. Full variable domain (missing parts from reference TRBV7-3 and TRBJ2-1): GAGVSQTPSNKVTEKGKYVELRCDPISGHTALYWYRQSLGQGPEFLIYFQGTGAADDSGLPNDRFFAVRPEGSVSTLKIQRTERGDSAVYLCASSSSGGHHNEQFFGPGTRLTVL.